Sequencing of this TCR beta chain was carried out in a study of CD8 T cells in Susac syndrome. With random hexamers, reverse transcription was performed on roughly 0.5 to 1 ug of RNA. Across 54 Vbeta and 13 Jbeta, TCR beta CDR3 was amplified with immunoSEQ multiplex PCR. TCRdb reprocessed the immunoSEQ multiplex PCR reads with MiXCR, giving one entry per CDR3 protein. The repertoire has over 95,000 distinct CDR3 sequences, less than 95% of them found once; the top ten carry approximately 0.11%. This clonotype was detected only once. The study sequenced TCR beta in blood CD8+ and CD4+ T cells. Healthy donors constituted the control group, matched for age and sex. Purification of the CD8+ and CD4+ T cells relied on negative isolation, and TEMRA cells underwent FACS enrichment. After removal of 0 bases from V and 5 bases from J, the junction contained 7 bases not matched to a gene. The CDR3 consists of 15 residues. Germline-derived CDR1 and CDR2 are SGHRS and YFSETQ.

This receptor was taken from a human donor in good health. Sequenced input: CD8+ T cells from PBMCs. The V call is TRBV5-1, the J call TRBJ2-5, with TRBD1 identical over 7 bases. CDR3 bases: TGCGCCAGCAGCTTGGTACAGGGGAGAGGGGAGACCCAGTACTTC. It translates to CASSLVQGRGETQYF. Variable domain in full (rest from reference TRBV5-1 and TRBJ2-5): KAGVTQTPRYLIKTRGQQVTLSCSPISGHRSVSWYQQTPGQGLQFLFEYFSETQRNKGNFPGRFSGRQFSNSRSEMNVSTLELGDSALYLCASSLVQGRGETQYFGPGTRLLVL.